The clone carrying this T cell receptor beta chain occurred many times. Its matching antigen is unknown. This specimen comes from a study of CD8 T cells in ankylosing spondylitis. Study-wide results and caveats: A motif of eight or nine highly homologous TCR beta variants was seen as apparently characteristic of ankylosing spondylitis blood.

Each CDR3 protein gets one entry after TCRdb re-called the 5' RACE reads with MiXCR. This sample has fewer than 25,000 distinct CDR3 sequences, with 13% found just once. The CDR3 covers 15 residues. After removal of 0 bases from V and 7 bases from J, the junction contained 9 bases not matched to a gene. Looked up from germline, CDR1 is DFQATT and CDR2 is SNEGSKA (reference sequence). Input material: blood. This chain joins TRBV20-1 and TRBJ1-5; 7 bases align to TRBD1. The source is a male donor with ankylosing spondylitis or in good health (not recorded which). The CDR3 is CSARDFRGKSQPQHF. The CDR3 bases are TGCAGTGCTAGAGATTTCAGGGGGAAAAGCCAGCCCCAGCATTTT.